This T cell receptor (beta chain) stems from a study of cytomegalovirus exposure and HLA in healthy donors. Study-wide points: Rarity characterized most TCR sequences, yet some public TCRs appeared in many donors.

Note on this clone: Its target is unknown.

This CDR3 is built from 13 residues. V was pared by 8 bases and J by 6 bases, with 6 bases of the junction left unmatched. Germline CDR1 is LNHNV and CDR2 is YYDKDF (reference sequence). The PCR ran on 60 Vbeta and 13 Jbeta primers. Original analysis: Later reanalysis found approximately 80 million unique TCR beta chains, some 10 million of them shared. The protocol was immunoSEQ multiplex PCR, while the TCRdb copy is restricted to in-frame clones and leaves out a portion. Clone size and the V and J calls come from that table; the DNA yielded D and trimming. Of 99,000 or so clones in the sample, around 80% were seen once.

The specimen sequenced was PBMCs. V gene TRBV15 combines with J gene TRBJ1-5; 8 bases match TRBD1. The source is a man aged 18 to 35 in good health and CMV-seronegative. The CDR3 spells CATARQGSQPQHF. The CDR3 DNA reads as TGTGCCACCGCTAGACAGGGGAGTCAGCCCCAGCATTTT.